The 2 T cell receptor beta chains listed next were all sequenced from one sample in a study of technical replicates of blood from several donors. Sequencing used immunoSEQ multiplex PCR; TCRdb keeps in-frame clones, though not all of them. The sample carries around 8,000 clones, about nine tenths recorded once. Sequences were obtained from PBMCs. The source of these receptors is a human donor in good health.

The chain carries TRBV7-8 and TRBJ2-2; TRBD2 matches 9 bases. V shed 5 bases, J shed 8 bases, and the junction held 12 bases outside the gene matches. Looked up from germline, CDR1 is SGHVS and CDR2 is FQNEAQ. The CDR3 contains 16 residues. CDR3 residues: CASSPRLADPWGELFF. CDR3 nucleotide sequence: TGTGCCAGCAGCCCCAGACTAGCGGACCCGTGGGGGGAGCTGTTTTTT.

V gene TRBV6-1 combines with J gene TRBJ1-5; 8 bases line up with TRBD1. Germline CDR1 reads MNHNS; CDR2 reads SASEGT. The J segment lost 4 bases and the V segment lost 6 bases, leaving 5 bases of the junction unmatched. This CDR3 is built from 14 residues. The CDR3 loop is CASSFWTGNQPQHF. The DNA of the CDR3 is TGTGCCAGCAGCTTCTGGACAGGGAATCAGCCCCAGCATTTT.